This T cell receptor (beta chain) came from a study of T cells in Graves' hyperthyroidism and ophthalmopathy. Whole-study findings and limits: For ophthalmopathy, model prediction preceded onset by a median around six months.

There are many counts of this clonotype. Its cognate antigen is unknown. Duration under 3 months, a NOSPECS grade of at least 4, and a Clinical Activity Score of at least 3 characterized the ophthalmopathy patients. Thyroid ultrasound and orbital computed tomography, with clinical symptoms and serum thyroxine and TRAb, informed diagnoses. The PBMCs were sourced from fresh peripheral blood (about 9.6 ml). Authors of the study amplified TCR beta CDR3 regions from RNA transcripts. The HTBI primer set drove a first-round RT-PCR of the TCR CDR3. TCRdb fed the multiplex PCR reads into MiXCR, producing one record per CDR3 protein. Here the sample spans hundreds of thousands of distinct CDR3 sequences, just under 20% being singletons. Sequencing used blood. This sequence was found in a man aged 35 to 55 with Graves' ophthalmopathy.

CDR3 sequence reads: CASRSSGTLMNTEAFF. The CDR3 DNA sequence: TGCGCCAGCAGATCATCCGGGACACTCATGAACACTGAAGCTTTCTTT. The V gene is TRBV5-1, the J gene TRBJ1-1, with D possibly being TRBD1 (6 bases). The germline V and J ends were trimmed by 5 bases and 0 bases, with 17 bases remaining between them. The CDR3 has 16 amino acids. Germline V gene lookup returns CDR1 SGHRS and CDR2 YFSETQ. Supplemented by reference TRBV5-1 and TRBJ1-1, the full variable domain reads KAGVTQTPRYLIKTRGQQVTLSCSPISGHRSVSWYQQTPGQGLQFLFEYFSETQRNKGNFPGRFSGRQFSNSRSEMNVSTLELGDSALYLCASRSSGTLMNTEAFFGQGTRLTVV.